The rows below give T cell receptor beta chains drawn from one sample of a study of identical twins. TCRdb redid the calling of the 5' RACE reads with MiXCR, one entry per CDR3 protein. The sample holds approximately 230,000 distinct CDR3 sequences; around 15% are singletons and the top ten take 8.8%. The specimen sequenced was memory (CD45RO+) T cells sorted from blood. The source is a woman under 30 in good health. The CDR3 runs from the conserved cysteine through the conserved F or W. A D gene is named only where the DNA matches it firmly. Clone size is not always given. Where it is, it says once, few, many or a class for expanded clones.

v_gene	j_gene	d_gene	abundance	CDR3aa	CDR3nt
TRBV6-1	TRBJ2-2	.	.	CASSTQLYAGELFF	TGTGCCAGCAGTACCCAACTTTACGCCGGGGAGCTGTTTTTT
TRBV9	TRBJ2-5	TRBD2	.	CASSVGRGAGGSETQYF	TGTGCCAGCAGCGTAGGAAGGGGAGCGGGAGGTTCAGAGACCCAGTACTTC
TRBV7-9	TRBJ2-7	.	.	CASSFRDSTYEQYF	TGTGCCAGCAGCTTCCGGGACTCAACCTACGAGCAGTACTTC
TRBV6-5	TRBJ1-2	.	.	CASSYSGVSNYGYTF	TGTGCCAGCAGTTACTCGGGTGTCTCTAACTATGGCTACACCTTC
TRBV12-3/TRBV12-4	TRBJ1-1	.	few	CASSFYTEAFF	TGTGCCAGCAGTTTTTACACTGAAGCTTTCTTT
TRBV2	TRBJ1-5	TRBD1	few	CASSSGQGSQPQHF	TGTGCCAGCAGTTCGGGACAGGGGAGCCAGCCCCAGCATTTT
TRBV5-1	TRBJ2-4	TRBD1	many	CASSRDRGLAKNIQYF	TGCGCCAGCAGTCGCGACAGGGGGCTTGCCAAAAACATTCAGTACTTC
TRBV12-3/TRBV12-4	TRBJ1-1	.	.	CASKKVNTEAFF	TGTGCCAGCAAAAAGGTGAACACTGAAGCTTTCTTT
TRBV2	TRBJ2-1	TRBD1	.	CASSLTPGQGYEQFF	TGTGCCAGCAGCCTCACCCCGGGACAGGGCTATGAGCAGTTCTTC
TRBV12-3/TRBV12-4	TRBJ2-3	TRBD2	.	CASSLSGSMADTQYF	TGTGCCAGCAGTCTTAGCGGGAGTATGGCAGATACGCAGTATTTT
TRBV25-1	TRBJ1-6	TRBD1	.	CASSGGQYNSPLHF	TGTGCCAGCAGTGGGGGACAGTATAATTCACCCCTCCACTTT
TRBV7-2	TRBJ2-3	.	few	CASSSALGIDTQYF	TGTGCCAGCAGCTCCGCTTTAGGCATAGATACGCAGTATTTT
TRBV3-1	TRBJ2-1	.	few	CASSQRSEQFF	TGTGCCAGCAGCCAGCGTAGTGAGCAGTTCTTC
TRBV11-2	TRBJ2-3	TRBD2	few	CASSLERGNGNTQYF	TGTGCCAGCAGCTTAGAGCGGGGGAACGGAAATACGCAGTATTTT
TRBV12-3/TRBV12-4	TRBJ2-3	TRBD1	few	CASSSRQGADTQYF	TGTGCCAGCAGTTCCCGACAGGGCGCAGATACGCAGTATTTT
TRBV5-1	TRBJ2-2	.	many	CASSFQGGDTGELFF	TGCGCCAGCAGCTTCCAGGGAGGAGACACCGGGGAGCTGTTTTTT
TRBV7-2	TRBJ2-5	TRBD2	many	CASSYSGRGGTQYF	TGTGCCAGCAGTTACAGCGGGAGAGGGGGGACCCAGTACTTC
TRBV7-2	TRBJ2-3	.	.	CASSLARGTFYTDTQYF	TGTGCCAGCAGCTTAGCGAGGGGGACTTTCTACACAGATACGCAGTATTTT
TRBV10-3	TRBJ1-1	.	many	CAISETRDGNTEAFF	TGTGCCATCAGTGAAACCCGGGACGGCAACACTGAAGCTTTCTTT
TRBV20-1	TRBJ2-4	.	few	CSAQVAYIQYF	TGCAGTGCTCAGGTAGCATACATTCAGTACTTC
TRBV9	TRBJ2-1	.	few	CATQPGDSSYNEQFF	TGTGCCACCCAACCGGGGGATAGCTCCTACAATGAGCAGTTCTTC
TRBV7-6	TRBJ2-3	TRBD1	many	CASSLRQGGIASTDTQYF	TGTGCCAGCAGCCTCCGACAGGGTGGGATTGCTAGCACAGATACGCAGTATTTT
TRBV19	TRBJ1-2	.	few	CASSIGGGKMRRYGYTF	TGTGCCAGTAGTATCGGGGGCGGCAAGATGAGACGGTATGGCTACACCTTC
TRBV9	TRBJ2-5	.	.	CASSTGASQETQYF	TGTGCCAGCAGCACGGGGGCCAGTCAAGAGACCCAGTACTTC
TRBV3-1	TRBJ2-5	.	many	CASSQVGGQETQYF	TGTGCCAGCAGCCAAGTTGGGGGCCAAGAGACCCAGTACTTC
TRBV24-1	TRBJ2-2	TRBD1	.	CATSDSRTGGTGELFF	TGTGCCACCAGTGATTCTCGGACAGGGGGAACCGGGGAGCTGTTTTTT
TRBV14	TRBJ2-1	.	few	CASSARSVSLGYNEQFF	TGTGCCAGCAGCGCACGTAGTGTGAGTTTGGGCTACAATGAGCAGTTCTTC
TRBV5-4	TRBJ2-1	.	.	CASSPIGVSEQFF	TGTGCCAGCAGCCCCATCGGCGTTTCTGAGCAGTTCTTC
TRBV18	TRBJ2-7	TRBD1	few	CASSPQWTGYEQYF	TGTGCCAGCTCCCCCCAGTGGACAGGCTACGAGCAGTACTTC
TRBV9	TRBJ2-7	.	few	CASSVAGQYDYEQYF	TGTGCCAGCAGCGTCGCCGGACAGTACGACTACGAGCAGTACTTC
TRBV5-5	TRBJ1-5	.	.	CASSLAIAGVAQHF	TGTGCCAGCAGCTTGGCAATTGCGGGGGTGGCCCAGCATTTT
TRBV20-1	TRBJ1-1	.	few	CSARGHTADTEAFF	TGCAGTGCTAGAGGGCATACGGCGGATACTGAAGCTTTCTTT
TRBV30	TRBJ1-3	.	.	CAWSEIGNTIYF	TGTGCCTGGAGTGAAATCGGGAACACCATATATTTT
TRBV27	TRBJ2-1	.	few	CASLGEGQGQEGYEQFF	TGTGCCAGTCTCGGTGAGGGCCAGGGACAAGAAGGATATGAGCAGTTCTTC
TRBV12-3/TRBV12-4	TRBJ1-4	TRBD1	few	CASSTGQGVKLFF	TGTGCCAGCAGCACGGGACAGGGTGTAAAACTGTTTTTT
TRBV4-2	TRBJ2-2	.	few	CASSQDRIMTGGGAGGELFF	TGTGCCAGCAGCCAAGATCGAATTATGACCGGTGGTGGGGCGGGAGGGGAGCTGTTTTTT
TRBV24-1	TRBJ2-3	TRBD2	many	CATSDARPWTSGGSTDTQYF	TGTGCCACCAGTGACGCCCGACCCTGGACTAGCGGGGGCAGCACAGATACGCAGTATTTT
TRBV3-1	TRBJ2-7	.	.	CASSLHSGRGRKEQYF	TGTGCCAGCAGCCTCCATTCGGGCAGGGGCAGAAAAGAGCAGTACTTC
TRBV7-2	TRBJ1-5	.	many	CASGPGNQPQHF	TGTGCCAGTGGGCCTGGCAATCAGCCCCAGCATTTT
TRBV11-3	TRBJ2-2	.	few	CASSSPTGAGELFF	TGTGCCAGCAGCTCTCCCACCGGGGCCGGGGAGCTGTTTTTT
TRBV6-2/TRBV6-3	TRBJ1-4	.	.	CASTLVADEKLFF	TGTGCCAGCACCCTCGTCGCGGATGAAAAACTGTTTTTT
TRBV10-1	TRBJ1-5	.	.	CPFPFVGKPQHF	TGCCCCTTTCCCTTTGTAGGTAAGCCCCAGCATTTT